The clone carrying this T cell receptor beta chain was recorded once. The CDR3 length is 14 residues. V gave up 5 bases and J gave up 8 bases; unmatched junction bases: 10. Per germline, CDR1 LNHDA and CDR2 SQIVND (reference sequence). This entry belongs to a study of blood T cell repertoires in COVID-19. In the source study's methods: How many nucleated cells were present was estimated from reference gene primer amplification. Profiling relied on immunoSEQ multiplex PCR, and the TCRdb table lists in-frame clones only, not all of them. V and J calls and clone size are those listed in that table; D and trimming were worked out from the DNA. The data contain tens of thousands of clones, 80% of them singletons.

The sample was peripheral blood. The chain has TRBV19 and TRBJ1-2; 8 bases line up with TRBD1. The receptor was derived from a woman aged 70-85 years with acute or convalescent COVID-19. For the CDR3, the DNA is TGTGCCAGTAGTCCCAGGACAGGGAAATACGGCTACACCTTC. Translating gives CASSPRTGKYGYTF.